This TCR beta chain was recovered during a study of shared clonotypes between healthy human individuals (dated by TCRdb to between 2020 and 2021). In terms of the full investigation: The cohort included three men and a couple of women between 18 and 49 years of age. To estimate repertoire size and how much clonotype sharing occurs between individuals, the study deeply sequenced the blood TCR repertoires of five healthy adults. To increase sequencing depth and limit assay-specific biases, different laboratories used diverse techniques to prepare libraries and sequence TCR repertoires. For each donor, three plates each were used for CD4 naive and CD4 memory, two plates were used for CD8 naive, and one plate was used for CD8 memory. Leukapheresis yielded between about 0.94 and 9 billion PBMCs per donor.

The donors were healthy, HIV-negative adults with no recently reported acute infections or vaccinations. Only Caucasian adults living in Nashville, Tennessee, USA were represented among the donors. CD4+ T cells were enriched by magnetic negative selection; naive cells were then positively selected on CD45RA, and the negative fraction formed the memory subset. Blood was collected by leukapheresis, and PBMCs were isolated by Ficoll-Histopaque density gradient centrifugation and then cryopreserved in liquid nitrogen vapor phase. Purity and quantity of every magnetically sorted T cell population were checked by analytical flow cytometry. Genomic DNA was isolated from each sorted fraction and quantified by UV absorbance on a Nanodrop 2000c. As regards this clone: Its antigen is unknown. Base qualities are not provided; no much larger clone lies one nucleotide away.

Using the deep immunoSEQ assay, TCR CDR3 regions were amplified from genomic DNA by multiplex PCR. Extracted genomic DNA from each cell subset was spread evenly across all wells of several immunoSEQ 96-well plates, with each plate serving as a replicate. For sorted subsets, each replicate PCR was loaded with around 220 ng genomic DNA, equivalent to approximately 27,000 T cell genomes. Purified libraries were measured with a Qubit 3.0 fluorometer, size-checked on a Bioanalyzer 2100, and measured again with the KAPA Library Quantification kit. Every immunoSEQ 96-well plate was sequenced on a separate single-read 150-cycle Illumina NextSeq 550 flow cell. The authors' pipeline ran thus. The immunoSEQ output contained only junctional sequences without quality scores, so filtering could not match that applied to full-length reads. Sequences were annotated with PyIR, a Python wrapper for IgBLAST v1.9, and V/J genes and CDR3 were assigned using IMGT germline references. Reads were filtered out if the reads had weak V/J assignments (E-value above 1e-6), no CDR3, stop codons, out-of-frame junctions, or ambiguous translated residues. V3J clonotypes were defined as sequences sharing an identical inferred V gene, J gene, and CDR3 amino acid sequence. The percentage overlap between two repertoires was calculated by dividing the number of shared unique clonotypes by the size of the smaller repertoire. Three approaches were used to assess repertoire richness: RTK rarefaction, the Chao1 estimator, and Recon v2.1 estimates of unobserved clonotypes. Generation probabilities for all TCRbeta clonotypes obtained by the gDNA method from four donors were computed using OLGA. What TCRdb holds here is the immuneACCESS table cut down to in-frame rearrangements. Part of the clones is not present; checked against another copy, under half of the missing clones reflect an unresolved V gene, and the others are unexplained. That table supplies the V and J calls and clone size; D and trimming were determined from the DNA. This sample is represented by over a million clones; roughly 96% of them were singletons. The top ten constitute over 1% of the sample.

V is reduced by 4 bases and J by 1 base, leaving a spacing of 17 bases between them. As encoded in the germline V gene (reference sequence), CDR1 is MNHEY while CDR2 is SMNVEV. Measured from the cysteine to the phenylalanine, the CDR3 is 17 residues long. The DNA shown is the 51-base CDR3, in frame from base 1. Overall results and qualifications from the work: Clonotypes shared by all four sorted-subset donors showed higher generation probabilities than non-shared clonotypes. Estimated clonotype richness was generally larger for naive than for memory subsets. Pairwise subsampling indicated that sequencing depth was expected to affect the degree of clonotype sharing among donors. Even with the large sequencing depth, rarefaction of the sorted-subset datasets indicated that sequencing was incomplete. Because the study included only a small number of donors, the genetic and exposure-history diversity represented was limited. Sampling was restricted to blood, and TCR repertoires in tissue are likely to differ from TCR repertoires in blood. When several donors were compared, the shared fraction of clonotypes was around 5% for naive CD4, about 4% for naive CD8, 2% to 2.5% for memory CD4, and under 0.5% for memory CD8.

The sequence links TRBV27 to TRBJ2-4; TRBD1 might be the D gene, on 6 matching bases. This sequence was found in a man aged 30 to 39 in good health. Sequencing was carried out using naive CD4+ T cells sorted from blood. Taken with the paper, the label for cell subset or site translates to: CD45RA+ positively selected. In nucleotide form, the sequence is TGTGCCAGCAGTTCGAGATCCAGGGGAATGGCCAAAAACATTCAGTACTTC. The resulting protein is CASSSRSRGMAKNIQYF.